These T cell receptor beta chains were read from a single sample in a study of blood T cell repertoires in COVID-19. Sequencing used immunoSEQ multiplex PCR; TCRdb keeps in-frame clones, though not all of them. In the table there are some 200,000 clones, just over 85% of which are singletons. Input material: peripheral blood. The receptors come from a man between 18 and 35 years old with active or convalescent COVID-19. Both conserved end residues are part of each CDR3. D genes are given only for firm matches. Not every row has a clone size; where given, it reads once, few, many or a size class.

TRBV4-1,TRBJ1-6,TRBD1,NA,TGCGCCAGCAGCCAACCAACTAAAGGACGGGACAGGGTTTCTTCACCCCTCCACTTT,CASSQPTKGRDRVSSPLHF
TRBV28,TRBJ2-2,NA,NA,TGTGCCAGCAGTTTAACAGGGAGTACCGGGGAGCTGTTTTTT,CASSLTGSTGELFF
TRBV10-3,TRBJ2-1,TRBD2,NA,TGTGCCACGTCAATAGCGGGAGAGAGCGAGCAGTTCTTC,CATSIAGESEQFF
TRBV12-5,TRBJ1-6,NA,NA,TGTGCTAGTGGGAAAGAGAGCTCCTATAATTCACCCCTCCACTTT,CASGKESSYNSPLHF
TRBV14,TRBJ1-2,NA,once,TGTGCCAGCAGCCAAGAGCCTAGGGGGGGCTACACCTTC,CASSQEPRGGYTF
TRBV10-3,TRBJ1-2,TRBD1,once,TGTGCCATACATCGAAGGACAGGGGATGGCTACACCTTC,CAIHRRTGDGYTF
TRBV28,TRBJ1-2,NA,once,TGTGCCAGCAGTTTACCCCTCGTGGCAGGGGTTGGCTACACCTTC,CASSLPLVAGVGYTF
TRBV7-8,TRBJ1-1,NA,NA,TGTGCCAGCAGCCGACTCCAGGGTACTGAAGCTTTCTTT,CASSRLQGTEAFF
TRBV25-1,TRBJ1-6,NA,NA,TGTGCCAGCAGGAACGGGAATTCACCCCTCCACTTT,CASRNGNSPLHF
TRBV7-9,TRBJ2-7,TRBD2,NA,TGTGCCAGCAGCTTAGCGGGACTACCCTTCCACGAGCAGTACTTC,CASSLAGLPFHEQYF
TRBV7-9,TRBJ2-2,NA,NA,TGTGCCAGCAGCTTTATGGGGCTAAACACCGGGGAGCTGTTTTTT,CASSFMGLNTGELFF
TRBV11-2,TRBJ1-4,TRBD1,NA,TGTGCCAGCAGCCCGGGCGTGACAGGGTCTAATGAAAAACTGTTTTTT,CASSPGVTGSNEKLFF
TRBV2,TRBJ2-7,NA,NA,TGTGCCAGCAGTGACCTGAGGGTTAGCGAGCAGTACTTC,CASSDLRVSEQYF
TRBV12-3/TRBV12-4,TRBJ1-2,TRBD1,NA,TGTGCCACGAAAACAGGGGGCTACGGCTACACCTTC,CATKTGGYGYTF
TRBV6-5,TRBJ1-5,TRBD1,NA,TGTGCCAGCAGTACGGACAGGTGGGGGAATCAGCCCCAGCATTTT,CASSTDRWGNQPQHF
TRBV21-1,TRBJ2-7,NA,once,TGTGCCAGCAGCAAAATGCGGGACAGGCGTTCCTACGAGCAGTACTTC,CASSKMRDRRSYEQYF
TRBV27,TRBJ2-7,TRBD1,NA,TGTGCCAGCGGACCGGGACAGGGGGCTAAAGAGCAGTACTTC,CASGPGQGAKEQYF
TRBV28,TRBJ2-7,TRBD1,NA,TGTGCCAGCAGACCGGGACAGGGTGGGGCCTACGAGCAGTACTTC,CASRPGQGGAYEQYF
TRBV19,TRBJ1-1,TRBD1,NA,TGTGCCAGTAGTATTTGGACTCAGGGGGCGGTGAACACTGAAGCTTTCTTT,CASSIWTQGAVNTEAFF
TRBV3-1/TRBV3-2,TRBJ2-3,NA,NA,TGTGCCAGCAGCCCTCTGGGGGGTCCCCCCTCCGATACGCAGTATTTT,CASSPLGGPPSDTQYF
TRBV7-2,TRBJ2-7,TRBD2,NA,TGTGCCAGCAGCCCAAGCGGGAGGGCGGAAGAGCAGTACTTC,CASSPSGRAEEQYF
TRBV28,TRBJ2-1,TRBD2,NA,TGTGCCAGCAGCCCTCCCCCTAGCGGCACTTTAAGCTCCTACAATGAGCAGTTCTTC,CASSPPPSGTLSSYNEQFF
TRBV10-3,TRBJ1-1,NA,NA,TGTGCCATCAGGATTAACACCACTGAAGCTTTCTTT,CAIRINTTEAFF
TRBV19,TRBJ2-1,NA,NA,TGTGCCAGTAGTATACTAGCAAAACGGGGGAATGAGCAGTTCTTC,CASSILAKRGNEQFF
TRBV10-3,TRBJ2-7,TRBD2,NA,TGTGCCATCAGTGACTTTTCGGGGGGGCGCGGAGTCTACGAGCAGTACTTC,CAISDFSGGRGVYEQYF
TRBV7-2,TRBJ2-2,NA,NA,TGTGCCAGCAGCTTAGAGGTGGGGCTAAGGGAGCTGTTTTTT,CASSLEVGLRELFF
TRBV28,TRBJ1-5,TRBD1,NA,TGTGCCAGCAGTATCCGGACAGGGTCCGGCAATCAGCCCCAGCATTTT,CASSIRTGSGNQPQHF
TRBV29-1,TRBJ1-1,NA,NA,TGCAGCGTGTCTGCGGGGGGGAACACTGAAGCTTTCTTT,CSVSAGGNTEAFF
TRBV14,TRBJ2-3,NA,NA,TGTGCCAGCAGCCAATATACAGATACGCAGTATTTT,CASSQYTDTQYF
TRBV7-8,TRBJ1-2,TRBD1,NA,TGTGCCAGCAGCAGAGGGACAGCCTCGCCTAATAACTATGGCTACACCTTC,CASSRGTASPNNYGYTF
TRBV19,TRBJ2-4,TRBD2,NA,TGTGCCAGTAGTATTATGCGGGAGGGCCACCTAGCCAAAAACATTCAGTACTTC,CASSIMREGHLAKNIQYF
TRBV7-6,TRBJ2-2,TRBD2,NA,TGTGCCAGCAGCCGCGAGATTAGACTAGCGGGAGGGCCGTTAACCGGGGAGCTGTTTTTT,CASSREIRLAGGPLTGELFF
TRBV7-2,TRBJ1-5,NA,NA,TGTGCCAGCAGCCCTTCCCAGGGGAATCAGCCCCAGCATTTT,CASSPSQGNQPQHF
TRBV27,TRBJ1-5,TRBD1,NA,TGTGCCAGCTCCATAGGGACAGCCAATCAGCCCCAGCATTTT,CASSIGTANQPQHF
TRBV18,TRBJ1-2,TRBD1,once,TGTGCCAGCTCACCAAGAGATACCGGGACAGGGGTCTATGGCTACACCTTC,CASSPRDTGTGVYGYTF
TRBV7-6,TRBJ1-5,NA,NA,TGTGCCAGCAGCACCCGGACAGATCAGCCCCAGCATTTT,CASSTRTDQPQHF
TRBV4-2,TRBJ2-7,TRBD1,once,TGTGCCAGCAGCCAAGGACAGGGGACCCCCTACGAGCAGTACTTC,CASSQGQGTPYEQYF
TRBV19,TRBJ2-5,NA,NA,TGTGCCAGTAGTATTGGCTCGCACGGGGAAGAGACCCAGTACTTC,CASSIGSHGEETQYF
TRBV14,TRBJ2-5,NA,NA,TGTGCCAGCAGCCATAGGGGGGCAGGGACTACGTACCAAGAGACCCAGTACTTC,CASSHRGAGTTYQETQYF
TRBV19,TRBJ2-1,TRBD2,NA,TGTGCCAGTAGTCGCGGGACTAGCGGGAGGGCCACGAATGAGCAGTTCTTC,CASSRGTSGRATNEQFF